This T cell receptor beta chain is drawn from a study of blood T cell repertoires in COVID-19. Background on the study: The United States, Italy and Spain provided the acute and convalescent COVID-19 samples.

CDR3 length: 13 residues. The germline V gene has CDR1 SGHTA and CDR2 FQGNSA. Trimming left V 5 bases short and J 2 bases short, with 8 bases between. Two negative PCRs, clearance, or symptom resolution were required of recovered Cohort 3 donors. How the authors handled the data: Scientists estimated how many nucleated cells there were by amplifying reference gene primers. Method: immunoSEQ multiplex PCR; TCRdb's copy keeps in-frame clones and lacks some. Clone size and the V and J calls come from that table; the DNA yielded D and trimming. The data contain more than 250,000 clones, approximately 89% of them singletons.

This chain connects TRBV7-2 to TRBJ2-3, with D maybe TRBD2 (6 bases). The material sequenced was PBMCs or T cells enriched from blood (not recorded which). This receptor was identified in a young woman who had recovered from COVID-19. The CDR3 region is CASSGTVTDTQYF. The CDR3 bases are TGTGCCAGCAGCGGGACTGTCACAGATACGCAGTATTTT.